These T cell receptor beta chains were read from a single sample in a study of T cells in tumors after PD-1 blockade. The repertoire was sequenced with immunoSEQ multiplex PCR; TCRdb's copy has only in-frame clones and lacks some. The table has around 21,000 clones, 65% to 85% seen once. Sequencing was performed on PBMCs, taken after anti-PD-1 therapy. The receptors come from a human donor with advanced basal cell or squamous cell carcinoma (not recorded which). CDR3s include the opening cysteine and the closing phenylalanine or tryptophan.

CATSAGTGAVRYTF,TRBV24-1,14,TRBJ1-2
CASSEYGGPNEQFF,TRBV6-1,14,TRBJ2-1
CASSPGNVGHGYTF,TRBV3-1/TRBV3-2,14,TRBJ1-2
CASSVDGLSYNEQFF,TRBV9,15,TRBJ2-1
CASSRRGSSYVAGELFF,TRBV16,17,TRBJ2-2
CASSPGTNYGYTF,TRBV4-1,13,TRBJ1-2
CSVEADKQYF,TRBV29-1,10,TRBJ2-7
CASSFRPSGSDEQFF,TRBV27,15,TRBJ2-1
CATLSFSSGANVLTF,TRBV15,15,TRBJ2-6
CASSSEGLAGGLQETQYF,TRBV13,18,TRBJ2-5
CASSQLAEETQYF,TRBV19,13,TRBJ2-5
CASRTGGSYNEQFF,TRBV27,14,TRBJ2-1
CASSAGQGNTGELFF,TRBV5-1,15,TRBJ2-2
CASPPSGCNEQFF,TRBV12-3/TRBV12-4,13,TRBJ2-1
CASSFRGYSNQPQHF,TRBV27,15,TRBJ1-5
CASRGFGATNEKLFF,TRBV2,15,TRBJ1-4
CASSRGELFF,TRBV7-9,10,TRBJ2-2
CASSHRGRLETQYF,TRBV3-1/TRBV3-2,14,TRBJ2-5
CASSYENTEAFF,TRBV6-6,12,TRBJ1-1
CASSLLGTGGSYEQYF,TRBV7-9,16,TRBJ2-7
CASSQEPHRAEDTQYF,TRBV4-1,16,TRBJ2-3
CASSLFGGSNEQYF,TRBV28,14,TRBJ2-7
CASSPGQSEQYF,TRBV7-6,12,TRBJ2-7
CASSLDRDYEQYF,TRBV4-1,13,TRBJ2-7
CASSLAAGSSYEQYF,TRBV7-7,15,TRBJ2-7
CASSLDRGNSPLHF,TRBV5-1,14,TRBJ1-6